This TCR beta chain was sequenced for a study of response to subunit inactivated influenza vaccine. Per germline, CDR1 KGHSH and CDR2 LQKENI. This CDR3 spans 13 amino acids. V was pared by 4 bases and J by 6 bases, with 3 bases of the junction left unmatched. In TCRdb, the RT-PCR reads were re-called with MiXCR into one record per CDR3 protein. Of 800,000 to 1,000,000 distinct CDR3 sequences in the sample, 20% to 25% were seen once. Findings of the study overall: Authors proposed each seasonal influenza vaccination draws in few new T cells.

To note about this clonotype: Antigen specificity is unknown.

The V gene is TRBV18, the J gene TRBJ1-2; TRBD1 aligns across 9 bases. This TCR derives from a man in his fifties or sixties who received an inactivated influenza vaccine. The specimen comprised PBMCs from blood, sampled about 5 days after vaccination. Written as DNA, the CDR3 is TGTGCCAGCTCACTCGACAGGGGGAATGGCTACACCTTC. Its translation: CASSLDRGNGYTF.